This T cell receptor (beta chain) was recovered during a study of blood T cell repertoires in COVID-19. Overall study context: The samples span acute and convalescent COVID-19 from the United States, Italy and Spain. T cells, B-cell-depleted T cells, or PBMCs supplied cDNA or gDNA.

In the authors' workflow: The assay estimated nucleated cells by amplifying reference gene primers. The method was immunoSEQ multiplex PCR; TCRdb's version includes in-frame clones alone and lacks a portion of them. D and trimming come from the DNA, and the V and J calls and clone size come from that table. The repertoire consists of fewer than 250,000 clones, with nearly 90% occurring once and the leading ten covering roughly 6.2%. This CDR3 region has 13 residues. CDR1 is MNHEY, CDR2 SVGAGI, per germline. The chain has TRBV6-5 and TRBJ1-1, with 7 bases matching TRBD1. The specimen sequenced was peripheral blood. This TCR was recovered from a woman aged 40 to 50 who had recovered from COVID-19. CDR3 sequence reads: CAATRAGGTEAFF. The CDR3 DNA sequence: TGTGCAGCGACCCGGGCAGGGGGCACTGAAGCTTTCTTT.